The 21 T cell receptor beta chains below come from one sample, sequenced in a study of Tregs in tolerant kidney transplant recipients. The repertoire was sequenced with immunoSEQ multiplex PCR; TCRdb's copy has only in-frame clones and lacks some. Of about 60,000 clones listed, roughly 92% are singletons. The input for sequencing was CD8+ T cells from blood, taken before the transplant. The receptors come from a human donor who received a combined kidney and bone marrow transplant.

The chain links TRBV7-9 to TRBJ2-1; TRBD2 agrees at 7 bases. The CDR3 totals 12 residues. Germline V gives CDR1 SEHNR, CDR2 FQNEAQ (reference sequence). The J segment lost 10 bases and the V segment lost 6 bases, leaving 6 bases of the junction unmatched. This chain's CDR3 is CASSRTSEEQFF. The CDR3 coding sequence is TGTGCCAGCAGTCGAACTAGCGAGGAGCAGTTCTTC.

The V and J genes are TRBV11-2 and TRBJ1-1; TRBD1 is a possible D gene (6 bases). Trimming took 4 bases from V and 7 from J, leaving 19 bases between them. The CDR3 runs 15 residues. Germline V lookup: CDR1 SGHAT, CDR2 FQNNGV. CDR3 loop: CASSSTGHPKSEAFF. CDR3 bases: TGTGCCAGCAGCTCCACGGGACACCCAAAGAGTGAAGCTTTCTTT. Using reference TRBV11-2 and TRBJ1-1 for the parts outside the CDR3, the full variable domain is EAGVAQSPRYKIIEKRQSVAFWCNPISGHATLYWYQQILGQGPKLLIQFQNNGVVDDSQLPKDRFSAERLKGVDSTLKIQPAKLEDSAVYLCASSSTGHPKSEAFFGQGTRLTVV.

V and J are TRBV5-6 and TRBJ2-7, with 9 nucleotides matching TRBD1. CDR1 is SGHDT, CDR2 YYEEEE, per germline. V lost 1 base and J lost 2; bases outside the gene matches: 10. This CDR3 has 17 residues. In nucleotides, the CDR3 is TGTGCCAGCAGCTTGCCTTCTGGGACAGGGATAACCTACGAGCAGTACTTC. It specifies CASSLPSGTGITYEQYF.

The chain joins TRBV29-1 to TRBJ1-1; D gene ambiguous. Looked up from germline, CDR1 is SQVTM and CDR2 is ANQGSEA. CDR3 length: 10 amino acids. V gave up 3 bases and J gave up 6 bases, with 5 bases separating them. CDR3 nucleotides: TGCAGCGTTGAGGCACCTGAAGCTTTCTTT. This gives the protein CSVEAPEAFF.

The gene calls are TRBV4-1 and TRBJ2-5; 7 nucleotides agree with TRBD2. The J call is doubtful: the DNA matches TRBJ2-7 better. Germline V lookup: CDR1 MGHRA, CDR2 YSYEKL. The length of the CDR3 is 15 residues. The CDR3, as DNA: TGCGCCAGCAGCCTCTTAGCGGGTATGGCCTACGAGCAGTACTTC. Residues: CASSLLAGMAYEQYF.

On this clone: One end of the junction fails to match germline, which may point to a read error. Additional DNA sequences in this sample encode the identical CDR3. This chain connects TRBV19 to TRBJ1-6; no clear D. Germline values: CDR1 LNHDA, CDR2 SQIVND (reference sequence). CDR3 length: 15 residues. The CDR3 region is CASSIRGTYNSPLHF. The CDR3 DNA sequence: TGTGCCAGTAGTATCCGGGGAACCTATAATTCCCCCCTCCACTTT.

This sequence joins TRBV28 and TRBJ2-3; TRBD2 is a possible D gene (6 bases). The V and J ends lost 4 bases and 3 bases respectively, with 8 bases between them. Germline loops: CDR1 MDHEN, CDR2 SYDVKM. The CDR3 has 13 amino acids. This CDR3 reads CASSSLATDTQYF. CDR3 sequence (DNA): TGTGCCAGCAGTTCGCTAGCGACAGATACGCAGTATTTT.

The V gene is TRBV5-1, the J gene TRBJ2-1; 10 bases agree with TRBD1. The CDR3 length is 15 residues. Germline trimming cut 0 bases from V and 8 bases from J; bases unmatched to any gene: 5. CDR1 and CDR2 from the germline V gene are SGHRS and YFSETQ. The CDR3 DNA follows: TGCGCCAGCAGCTTGGCCCCGGGACAGGGGTATGAGCAGTTCTTC. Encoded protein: CASSLAPGQGYEQFF.

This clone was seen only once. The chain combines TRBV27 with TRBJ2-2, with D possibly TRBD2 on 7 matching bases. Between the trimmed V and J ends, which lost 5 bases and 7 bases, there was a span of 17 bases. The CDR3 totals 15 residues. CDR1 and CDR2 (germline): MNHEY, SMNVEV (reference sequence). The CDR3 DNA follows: TGTGCCAGCAGTCTCCCTCCCGGGGGGCGCGGGGAGCTGTTTTTT. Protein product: CASSLPPGGRGELFF.

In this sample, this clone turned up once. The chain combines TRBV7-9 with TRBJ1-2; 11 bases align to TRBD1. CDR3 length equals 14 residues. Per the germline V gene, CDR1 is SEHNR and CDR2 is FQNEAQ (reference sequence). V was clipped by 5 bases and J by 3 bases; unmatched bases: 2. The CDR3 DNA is TGTGCCAGCAGCCCGGGACAGGGGGACTATGGCTACACCTTC. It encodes CASSPGQGDYGYTF.

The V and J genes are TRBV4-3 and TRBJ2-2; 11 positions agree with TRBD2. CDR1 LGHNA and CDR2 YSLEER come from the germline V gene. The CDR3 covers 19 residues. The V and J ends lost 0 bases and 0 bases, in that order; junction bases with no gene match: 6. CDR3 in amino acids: CASSQEGSSGGPNTGELFF. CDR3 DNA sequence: TGCGCCAGCAGCCAAGAAGGGTCTAGCGGGGGGCCGAACACCGGGGAGCTGTTTTTT.

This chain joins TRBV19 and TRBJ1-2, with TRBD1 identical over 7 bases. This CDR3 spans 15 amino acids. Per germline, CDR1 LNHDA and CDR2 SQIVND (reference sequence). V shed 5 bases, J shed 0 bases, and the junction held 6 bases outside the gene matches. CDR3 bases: TGTGCCAGTAGTCCCAGGGGGATAGCTAACTATGGCTACACCTTC. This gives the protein CASSPRGIANYGYTF.

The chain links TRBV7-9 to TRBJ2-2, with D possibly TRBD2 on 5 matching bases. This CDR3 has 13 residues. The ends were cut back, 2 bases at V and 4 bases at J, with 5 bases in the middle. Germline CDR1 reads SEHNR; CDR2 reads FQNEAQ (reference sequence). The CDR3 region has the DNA TGTGCCAGCAGCTTAAGCGGCACCGGGGAGCTGTTTTTT. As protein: CASSLSGTGELFF.

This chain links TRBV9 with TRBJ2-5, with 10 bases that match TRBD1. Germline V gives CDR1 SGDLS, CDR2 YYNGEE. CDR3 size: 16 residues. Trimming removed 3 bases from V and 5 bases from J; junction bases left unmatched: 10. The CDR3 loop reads CASSERDRGLGETQYF. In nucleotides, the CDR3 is TGTGCCAGCAGCGAGAGGGACAGGGGTCTAGGGGAGACCCAGTACTTC.

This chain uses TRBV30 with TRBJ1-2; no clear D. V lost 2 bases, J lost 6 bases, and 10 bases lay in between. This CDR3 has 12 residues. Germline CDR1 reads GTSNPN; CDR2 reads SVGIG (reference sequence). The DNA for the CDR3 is TGTGCCTGGAGTAACGAGAGCAATGGCTACACCTTC. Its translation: CAWSNESNGYTF.

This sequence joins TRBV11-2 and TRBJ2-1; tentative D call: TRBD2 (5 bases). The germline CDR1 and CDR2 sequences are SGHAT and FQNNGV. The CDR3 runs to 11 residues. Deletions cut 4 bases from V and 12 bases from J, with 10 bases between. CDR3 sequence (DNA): TGTGCCAGCAGCTCCACTAGGCTGCAGTTCTTC. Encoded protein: CASSSTRLQFF.

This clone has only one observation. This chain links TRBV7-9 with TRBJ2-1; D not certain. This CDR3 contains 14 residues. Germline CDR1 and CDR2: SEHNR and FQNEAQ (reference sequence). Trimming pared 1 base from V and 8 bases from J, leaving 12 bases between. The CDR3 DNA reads TGTGCCAGCAGCTTAGTGGTAGAGGTTGATGAGCAGTTCTTC. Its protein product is CASSLVVEVDEQFF. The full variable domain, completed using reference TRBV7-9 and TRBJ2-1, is DTGVSQNPRHKITKRGQNVTFRCDPISEHNRLYWYRQTLGQGPEFLTYFQNEAQLEKSRLLSDRFSAERPKGSFSTLEIQRTEQGDSAMYLCASSLVVEVDEQFFGPGTRLTVL.

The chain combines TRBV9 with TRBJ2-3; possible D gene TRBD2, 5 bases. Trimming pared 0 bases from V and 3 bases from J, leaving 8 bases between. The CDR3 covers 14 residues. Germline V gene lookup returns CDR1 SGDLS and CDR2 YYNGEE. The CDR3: CASSVGGSTDTQYF. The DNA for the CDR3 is TGTGCCAGCAGCGTAGGAGGGAGTACAGATACGCAGTATTTT.

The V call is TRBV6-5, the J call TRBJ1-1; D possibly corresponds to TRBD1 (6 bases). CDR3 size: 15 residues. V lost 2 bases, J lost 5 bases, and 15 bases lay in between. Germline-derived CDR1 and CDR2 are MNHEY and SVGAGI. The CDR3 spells CASSYTEGGGTEAFF. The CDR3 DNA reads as TGTGCCAGCAGTTACACTGAGGGAGGGGGGACTGAAGCTTTCTTT.

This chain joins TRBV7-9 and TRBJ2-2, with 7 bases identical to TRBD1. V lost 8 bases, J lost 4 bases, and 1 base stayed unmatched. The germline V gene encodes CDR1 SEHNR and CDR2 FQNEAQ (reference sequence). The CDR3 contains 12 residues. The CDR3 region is CASGDSTGELFF. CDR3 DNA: TGTGCCAGCGGGGACAGCACCGGGGAGCTGTTTTTT.

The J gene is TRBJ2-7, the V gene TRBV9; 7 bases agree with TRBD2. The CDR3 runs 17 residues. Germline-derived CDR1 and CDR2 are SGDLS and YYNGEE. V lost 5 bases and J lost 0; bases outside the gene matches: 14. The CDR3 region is CASSSNPGTTSSYEQYF. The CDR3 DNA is TGTGCCAGCAGTTCAAATCCCGGGACTACCAGCTCCTACGAGCAGTACTTC.